This T cell receptor beta chain derives from a study of spatial heterogeneity in lung cancer. Indicated time point: sample taken at primary tumor resection. Whole RNA obtained from tumor, nontumor lung or frozen PBMC underwent sequencing without sorting. One entry per CDR3 protein, called by TCRdb with MiXCR from the 5' RACE reads. The data hold some 70,000 distinct CDR3 sequences, with about 14% observed a single time. The V end lost 5 bases, the J end lost 5 bases, and 13 bases lay between the germline ends. The germline V gene has CDR1 SGHRS and CDR2 YFSETQ. The CDR3 length is 13 residues. This clonotype was detected ten times or more.

Here the sequenced sample was PBMCs, taken at surgery. The chain links TRBV5-1 to TRBJ2-5; perhaps TRBD2 as D (6 bases). This clonotype was obtained from a male donor with early-stage non-small cell lung cancer. CDR3 nucleotide sequence: TGCGCCAGCAGGGGGGGAGAGGCGGAGACCCAGTACTTC. Translated: CASRGGEAETQYF.